The rows below give T cell receptor beta chains drawn from one sample of a study of blood T cell repertoires in COVID-19. Measured with immunoSEQ multiplex PCR; TCRdb has only the in-frame clones, and not every one. The sample holds roughly 200,000 clones, 80% to 85% seen once. The sequencing sample was made of peripheral blood. Source of these receptors: a woman at least 80 years old with active or convalescent COVID-19. CDR3s leave out the opening cysteine and the closing phenylalanine or tryptophan. The D gene is left open where the match is weak. Clone size is stated in some rows and not others, as once, few, many or a class when expanded.

j_gene	d_gene	abundance	v_gene	CDR3aa
TRBJ2-1	TRBD2	NA	TRBV30	AWSVRRVGGAGGPRF
TRBJ2-3	NA	NA	TRBV28	ANSGSFLDTQY
TRBJ2-1	NA	NA	TRBV10-3	AIRQTDNEQF
TRBJ2-7	NA	NA	TRBV7-9	ASSQDNSYEQY
TRBJ2-7	NA	NA	TRBV28	ASTQLYEQY
TRBJ2-1	NA	NA	TRBV9	ASSAREWSYNEQF
TRBJ2-7	TRBD2	NA	TRBV3-1/TRBV3-2	ASKRNGGYSYEQY
TRBJ2-7	NA	NA	TRBV7-2	ASSLGASYEQY
TRBJ1-2	NA	NA	TRBV27	ASSLNAQVPGYT
TRBJ1-2	TRBD1	NA	TRBV10-2	ASFGDEGTGLCYGYT
TRBJ2-7	NA	NA	TRBV20-1	SASVGQGYEQY
TRBJ1-2	TRBD1	NA	TRBV3-1/TRBV3-2	TSSQDQGRGDYGYT
TRBJ2-3	NA	few	TRBV9	ASSVAGTDTDTQY
TRBJ2-2	TRBD2	NA	TRBV7-2	ASSQLAFDTGELF
TRBJ2-7	NA	NA	TRBV28	ASSLYQTRSEQY
TRBJ2-2	TRBD1	NA	TRBV5-1	ASRRTGDTGELF
TRBJ1-1	TRBD1	once	TRBV6-9	ASSRQGEAF
TRBJ1-4	TRBD1	NA	TRBV7-9	ASSPGQGEGEKLF
TRBJ1-5	NA	NA	TRBV11-2	ASSFDRNQPQH
TRBJ1-1	NA	few	TRBV5-1	ASSFAGMNTEAF
TRBJ1-4	TRBD1	NA	TRBV5-1	ASSPVGGGDEKLF